Sequencing of this T cell receptor beta chain was carried out in a study of molecular identifiers for immune sequencing clone quantification. About the research overall: Four of five splits of RNA from 20,000 or 100,000 naive CD8 cells were sequenced in replicates.

About this clonotype: One base away lies a much larger clone, so this may be a sequencing read error.

Listed TCR primers and previously described methods were used for bulk TCR libraries. In TCRdb, the PCR reads were re-called with MiXCR into one record per CDR3 protein. The data hold under 800,000 distinct CDR3 sequences, with roughly 25% observed a single time. As CD8+CD4-CCR7+CD45RA+ cells, naive CD8 T cells were sorted. J gave up 4 bases and V 0 bases, and 6 bases lay outside the gene matches. This CDR3 spans 17 amino acids. CDR1 and CDR2 (germline): LGHNA, YSLEER. The chain joins TRBV4-3 to TRBJ1-2, with 12 bases that match TRBD1. The sequence was collected from a human donor in good health. Some libraries in this study had Jurkat cell RNA spiked in. Source material: naive CD8+ T cells from blood, with Jurkat cell RNA spiked in. Subset: FACS-sorted CD8+CD4-CCR7+CD45RA+ naive T cells. The CDR3 loop reads CASSQDRGTGGVYGYTF. CDR3 nucleotides: TGCGCCAGCAGCCAAGATCGGGGGACAGGGGGCGTCTATGGCTACACCTTC.